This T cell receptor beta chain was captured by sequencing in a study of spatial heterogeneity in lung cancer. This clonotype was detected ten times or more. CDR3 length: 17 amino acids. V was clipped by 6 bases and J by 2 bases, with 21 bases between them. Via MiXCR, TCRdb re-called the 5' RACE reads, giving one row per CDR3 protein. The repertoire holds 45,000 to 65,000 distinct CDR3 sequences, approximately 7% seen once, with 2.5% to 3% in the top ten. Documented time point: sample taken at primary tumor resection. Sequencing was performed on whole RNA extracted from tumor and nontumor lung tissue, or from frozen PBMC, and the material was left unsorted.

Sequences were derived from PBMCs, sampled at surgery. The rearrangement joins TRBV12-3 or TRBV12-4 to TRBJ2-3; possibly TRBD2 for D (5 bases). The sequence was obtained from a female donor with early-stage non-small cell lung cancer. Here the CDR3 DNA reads TGTGCCAGCAGCCGTATACTAACGGGGTTAGCCACAGATACGCAGTATTTT. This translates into CASSRILTGLATDTQYF.